This T cell receptor (beta chain) was retrieved from a study of blood T cell repertoires in COVID-19. Whole-study context: Donors in the United States, Italy and Spain gave samples during acute or convalescent COVID-19. Sources were T cells, B-cell-depleted T cells, or PBMCs; the material itself was cDNA or gDNA.

Participant ages covered about 18 to 89 years across about two dozen US areas. Data came from immunoSEQ multiplex PCR; TCRdb stores just in-frame clones and leaves some out. Here the sample spans hundreds of thousands of clones, around 84% being singletons. The CDR3 extends over 14 amino acids. J gave up 6 bases and V 4 bases, and 8 bases lay outside the gene matches. Germline V lookup: CDR1 SGHVS, CDR2 FNYEAQ. This TCR derives from a woman aged 50 to 60 who had recovered from COVID-19. The chain combines TRBV7-6 with TRBJ2-7, with 8 bases fitting TRBD1. The sample consisted of PBMCs or T cells enriched from blood (not recorded which). CDR3 nucleotide sequence: TGTGCCAGCAGCTCGGGGCAGGGGGCGAGCGAGCAGTACTTC. Translated: CASSSGQGASEQYF.